This T cell receptor (beta chain) stems from a study of blood T cell repertoires in COVID-19. The CDR3 has 14 residues. In germline, CDR1 is MNHNY, CDR2 SVGAGI (reference sequence). The ends were cut back, 0 bases at V and 3 bases at J, with 6 bases in the middle. Assay used: immunoSEQ multiplex PCR; TCRdb lists only in-frame clones, some missing. The table lists 300,000 to 350,000 clones, around 86% of them singletons. V is TRBV6-6 and J is TRBJ2-1; possibly TRBD2 for D (6 bases). This TCR derives from a woman aged 45-65 years with COVID-19, enrolled during active disease. The sample comprised peripheral blood. In nucleotides, the CDR3 is TGTGCCAGCAGTTACTCGGACTACTACAATGAGCAGTTCTTC. Translation gives CASSYSDYYNEQFF.